This TCR beta chain was retrieved from a study of blood T cell repertoires in COVID-19 (dated by TCRdb to 2020 to 2021). About the study as a whole: Collaborator samples came from the United States, Italy and Spain and covered acute and convalescent phases of COVID-19. The material from the prospective study consisted of cDNA or gDNA derived from T cells, B-cell-depleted T cells, or PBMCs. Subjects who had been exposed to COVID-19, were actively infected with it, or had recovered from it provided the deeply sampled blood TCRbeta repertoires that made up the dataset. The repertoires were released in a freely available public database intended as a resource for research on the immune response to SARS-CoV-2. The samples were drawn from two sources: the first 160 participants of the ongoing ImmuneRACE study, and 950 to 1,500 subjects contributed by 6 global collaborators. Sample metadata almost always included a de-identified subject ID, COVID-19 status, age in years and sex. Where available, HLA class I and class II types were obtained from metadata supplied by the sample provider rather than from assay-based typing.

Study-level results and caveats: Clinical and demographic metadata were provided uncurated, with the amount varying by source and participant.

One collaborating source in Seattle enrolled patients during active infection and followed them longitudinally through the course of disease. Whole blood was collected in K2EDTA tubes by collaborating institutions according to the institutions' own protocols. For TCRbeta analysis, collaborators shipped samples in one of three forms: frozen whole blood, isolated PBMCs, or DNA extracted from either of those sample types. To note about this clone: What antigen it recognizes has not been identified. There are no base qualities to consult, and no much larger clone falls within one base.

TCRbeta CDR3 regions were amplified from genomic DNA using the immunoSEQ Assay, a bias-controlled multiplex PCR. In the paper's pipeline: The number of nucleated cells in each sample was estimated from the amplification of reference gene primers within the assay. To quantify the absolute abundance of each unique TCRbeta CDR3 rearrangement, sequence reads were collapsed and filtered. For each sample, productive Simpson clonality was calculated as the square root of Simpson's diversity index across productive rearrangements. TCRdb's version of the immuneACCESS table is confined to in-frame rearrangements and falls short of the full clone set. An unresolved V gene accounts for under half of the shortfall where checked; the remainder is of unknown origin. The DNA was the basis for D and trimming; V, J and clone size are from that table. Recorded for this sample are fewer than 250,000 clones; roughly 80% of them occurred a single time. The ten largest clones capture 10% of the sample.

V trim: 5 bases; J trim: 4 bases; unmatched bases: 10. Reading the germline V gene gives CDR1 SGHTA and CDR2 FQGTGA. The cysteine opens and the phenylalanine closes a CDR3 of 15 amino acids. Only CDR3 DNA is held: 45 bases, read in frame from base 1. Sequencing was carried out using peripheral blood. The chain is assembled from TRBV7-3 and TRBJ1-2, with 7 junctional bases fitting TRBD1. The sequence was obtained from a woman at least 80 years old with COVID-19, enrolled during active disease. The CDR3 region has the sequence CASSEQGWLPYGYTF. The DNA reads as follows: TGTGCCAGCAGCGAACAGGGGTGGTTACCCTATGGCTACACCTTC.